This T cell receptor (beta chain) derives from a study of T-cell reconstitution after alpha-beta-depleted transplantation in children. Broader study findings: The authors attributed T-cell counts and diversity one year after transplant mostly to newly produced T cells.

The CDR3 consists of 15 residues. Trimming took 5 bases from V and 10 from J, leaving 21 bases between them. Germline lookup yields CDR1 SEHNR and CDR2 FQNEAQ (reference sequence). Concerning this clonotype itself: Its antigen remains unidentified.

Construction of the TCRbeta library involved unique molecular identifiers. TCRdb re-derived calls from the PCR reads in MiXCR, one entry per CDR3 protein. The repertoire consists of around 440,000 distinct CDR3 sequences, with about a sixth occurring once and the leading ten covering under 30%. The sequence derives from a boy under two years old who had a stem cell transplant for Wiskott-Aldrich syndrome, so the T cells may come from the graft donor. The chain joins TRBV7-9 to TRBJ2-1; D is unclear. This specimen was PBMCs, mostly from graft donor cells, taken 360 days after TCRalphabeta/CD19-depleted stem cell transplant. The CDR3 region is CASSLVPNPPIEQFF. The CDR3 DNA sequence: TGTGCCAGCAGCCTCGTCCCGAATCCCCCTATAGAGCAGTTCTTC.